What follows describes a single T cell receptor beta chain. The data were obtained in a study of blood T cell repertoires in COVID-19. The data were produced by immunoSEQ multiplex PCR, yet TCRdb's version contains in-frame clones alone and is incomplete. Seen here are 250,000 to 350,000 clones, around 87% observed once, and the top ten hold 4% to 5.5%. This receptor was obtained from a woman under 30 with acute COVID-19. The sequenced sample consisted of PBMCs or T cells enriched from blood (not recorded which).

The CDR3 protein is CASSKSGSGQGYEKLFF. The DNA for the CDR3 is TGTGCCAGCAGCAAATCTGGTTCGGGACAGGGGTATGAAAAACTGTTTTTT. The rearrangement uses TRBV21-1 and TRBJ1-4; the D call TRBD1 from the table was never checked on the DNA. TRBV21-1 is listed as a pseudogene. This CDR3 region has 17 residues.